The 6 T cell receptor beta chains below come from one sample, sequenced in a study of identical twins. Each CDR3 protein is one row after TCRdb ran MiXCR on the 5' RACE reads. The sample records some 710,000 distinct CDR3 sequences, around 6.1% being singletons. Sequenced material: naive T cells sorted from blood. The receptors stem from a man younger than 35 in good health.

This sequence joins TRBV15 and TRBJ2-2; no clear D. CDR1 and CDR2 (germline): LNHNV, YYDKDF (reference sequence). This CDR3 is built from 12 residues. Deletions cut 1 base from V and 10 bases from J, with 7 bases between. The CDR3 loop reads CATSRVQSELFF. For the CDR3, the DNA is TGTGCCACCAGCAGAGTTCAGTCGGAGCTGTTTTTT.

The table lists this clonotype with many counts. This chain connects TRBV5-6 to TRBJ2-2; 11 bases are shared with TRBD2. V gave up 1 base and J gave up 1 base; unmatched junction bases: 6. The CDR3 has 18 amino acids. Germline V gene lookup returns CDR1 SGHDT and CDR2 YYEEEE. CDR3 coding DNA: TGTGCCAGCAGCTTGACCCCGGGACTAGCGGTGAACACCGGGGAGCTGTTTTTT. This translates into CASSLTPGLAVNTGELFF.

This chain links TRBV20-1 with TRBJ2-4, with D possibly matching TRBD1 (7 bases). The ends were cut back, 0 bases at V and 6 bases at J, with 12 bases in the middle. The CDR3 spans 14 residues. Germline values: CDR1 DFQATT, CDR2 SNEGSKA (reference sequence). This CDR3 reads CSARDQGGRNIQYF. CDR3 coding DNA: TGCAGTGCTAGAGACCAGGGGGGAAGAAACATTCAGTACTTC.

This chain uses TRBV15 with TRBJ2-2, with D possibly TRBD2 on 5 matching bases. The CDR3 has 13 amino acids. The V end lost 0 bases, the J end lost 13 bases, and 12 bases lay between the germline ends. Looked up from germline, CDR1 is LNHNV and CDR2 is YYDKDF (reference sequence). The CDR3, as DNA: TGTGCCACCAGCAGAGATAAAGGACGGGGGCTGTTTTTT. Protein product: CATSRDKGRGLFF.

This clonotype was picked up a small number of times. The chain links TRBV3-1 to TRBJ2-1, with D uncertain. V shed 1 base and J shed 12 bases, with 13 bases lying between them. Germline CDR1 LGHDT, CDR2 YNNKEL (reference sequence). This CDR3 contains 13 residues. Here the CDR3 DNA reads TGTGCCAGCAGCCAAGTACCATACCACGTGCAGTTCTTC. Translation: CASSQVPYHVQFF.

This rearrangement joins TRBV18 to TRBJ2-4; possible D gene TRBD1, 6 bases. The germline V gene has CDR1 KGHSH and CDR2 LQKENI. The CDR3 contains 13 residues. Trimming removed 2 bases from V and 6 bases from J, with 8 bases in between. CDR3 DNA sequence: TGTGCCAGCTCACCAGGGGGCGGAAACATTCAGTACTTC. Translation gives CASSPGGGNIQYF.